The present TCR beta chain was sequenced within a study of CD8 T cells in Susac syndrome (dated 2019 in TCRdb). Context from the whole study: Whether CD8+ T cell activation and differentiation in Susac syndrome was antigen driven was tested using repertoire sequencing.

Study-wide conclusions, independent of this receptor: The number of individuals in the TCR sequencing and HLA analysis was recognized as being relatively small.

High-throughput TCR beta sequencing profiled peripheral blood CD8+ and CD4+ T cells from healthy donors, Susac syndrome patients and multiple sclerosis patients. Treatment-naive patients with stable or active relapsing-remitting disease fulfilling revised McDonald criteria were used as multiple sclerosis controls. Bulk CD8+ and CD4+ T cells were purified by magnetic negative isolation, whereas CD8+ TEMRA cells were enriched by FACS. Blood was collected in EDTA tubes and processed within 24 hours, with PBMCs isolated through density gradient centrifugation. PBMCs intended for TCR sequencing were cryopreserved in liquid nitrogen and thawed later in a water bath at 37 degrees C. The sorted or isolated CD4+, CD8+ and CD8+ TEMRA cells had a purity of 90% or higher. This clonotype was detected only once. No antigen is known for it. No base quality information exists; no much larger clone differs at one position. Single-read evidence is weak.

The CDR3, cysteine through phenylalanine, is 15 amino acids long. Only CDR3 DNA remains: 45 bases, in frame from the first base. V is clipped by 10 bases and J by 2 bases, and the sequence between their germline boundaries is 21 bases long. In the germline V gene, CDR1 corresponds to MNHEY and CDR2 to SVGAGI. RNA was extracted with the RNeasy kit and about 0.5 to 1 ug was reverse transcribed using random hexamers. The immunoSEQ multiplex PCR assay, covering 54 Vbeta and 13 Jbeta segments, was used to amplify TCR beta CDR3 regions. PCR amplification bias was corrected by using a synthetic template baseline for primer optimization and computational correction. Turning to the authors' computational methods: Reads were annotated to V, D and J genes according to IMGT and were analyzed with immunoSEQ Analyzer, with only productive sequences retained. Clonality was computed as one minus Shannon entropy normalized by log2 of the number of productive unique sequences. Public and private clones were assessed among the 100 most prevalent clones of each patient and control. Susac-specific clones were defined as absent from healthy and MS cohorts, around 1,000 published viral clones and other ImmuneACCESS disease sequences. Using fastp trimming at Q25 and MiXCR clonotype assembly, TCRdb reanalyzed the public sequencing data and kept in-frame beta chains. Each entry is one CDR3 protein sequence, shown with its most common DNA and genes. It is TCRdb's table, rather than the study itself, that gives the V and J calls and clone size. The sample table lists about 120,000 distinct CDR3 sequences, about 94% of them with a count of one. The leading ten clones occupy less than 0.15% of the sample.

What was sequenced was CD4+ T cells from PBMCs. The TCR sequence derives from a human donor with multiple sclerosis. The sequence is built from TRBV6-5 and TRBJ2-7; the D gene identity is not certain. The DNA is TGTGCCACCCGCAGATCCCCGGGTGCTCCCTACGAGCAGTACTTC. Its protein product is CATRRSPGAPYEQYF.